The rows below give T cell receptor beta chains drawn from one sample of a study of T cells in Graves' hyperthyroidism and ophthalmopathy. TCRdb fed the multiplex PCR reads into MiXCR, producing one record per CDR3 protein. The sample contains about 600,000 distinct CDR3 sequences, roughly 15% of which appear only once. Sequencing used blood. The receptors shown here come from a woman aged 50 to 60 with Graves' ophthalmopathy. Each CDR3 is given with its conserved first and last residue.

CDR3 length	J gene	V gene	CDR3 protein
13	TRBJ1-1	TRBV6-2/TRBV6-3	CASTWPGTSEAFF
19	TRBJ2-7	TRBV6-1	CASRRLGLAGPPSSYEQYF
15	TRBJ2-3	TRBV7-9	CASSPYSSGTDTQYF
18	TRBJ1-2	TRBV20-1	CSARSTGTGAITTYGYTF
14	TRBJ2-7	TRBV20-1	CSARKPGLVDEQYF
15	TRBJ2-7	TRBV20-1	CSARDFQGDSYEQYF
15	TRBJ2-3	TRBV6-2/TRBV6-3	CASNTSGRGTDTQYF
14	TRBJ2-1	TRBV18	CASSSTSRDNEQFF
17	TRBJ1-2	TRBV12-3/TRBV12-4	CASTPRDRGRFGYGYTF
15	TRBJ2-7	TRBV27	CASSFSGRGNYEQYF
16	TRBJ2-7	TRBV14	CASRISLYRLWYEQYF
14	TRBJ1-1	TRBV12-3/TRBV12-4	CASSSRDMNTGAFF
15	TRBJ2-7	TRBV28	CASSMLAGVPYEQYF
12	TRBJ1-5	TRBV20-1	CSAWDRGQPQHF
16	TRBJ2-3	TRBV20-1	CSARVGLAFSTDTQYF
15	TRBJ1-1	TRBV5-4	CASSFLTNLGAEAFF
15	TRBJ2-7	TRBV15	CATSRDTGQGNEQYF
13	TRBJ1-1	TRBV2	CASRATLNTEAFF
14	TRBJ2-7	TRBV6-5	CASSYTTRSYEQYF
16	TRBJ2-5	TRBV28	CASSRFGTLLQETQYF
13	TRBJ1-1	TRBV7-3	CASSLRRGTEAFF
14	TRBJ1-2	TRBV9	CASSVGGSNYGYTF
15	TRBJ2-7	TRBV4-3	CASSPGTEGSYEQYF
15	TRBJ2-1	TRBV18	CASSSLGLAVNEQFF
18	TRBJ2-7	TRBV5-1	CASSLGLAAPYPSYEQYF
15	TRBJ1-4	TRBV18	CASSPSAGGREKLFF
14	TRBJ1-1	TRBV6-6	CASSYGGTNTEAFF
15	TRBJ1-2	TRBV7-9	CASSLDGGLNYGYTF